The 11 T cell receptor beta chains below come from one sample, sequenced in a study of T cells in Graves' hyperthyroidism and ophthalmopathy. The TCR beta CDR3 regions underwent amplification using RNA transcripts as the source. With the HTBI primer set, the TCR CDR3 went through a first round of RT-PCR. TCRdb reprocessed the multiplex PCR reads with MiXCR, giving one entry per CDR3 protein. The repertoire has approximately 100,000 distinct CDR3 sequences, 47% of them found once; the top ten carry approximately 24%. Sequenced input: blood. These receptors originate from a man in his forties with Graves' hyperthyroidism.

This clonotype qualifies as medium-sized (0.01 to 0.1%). The CDR3 nucleotides are TGTGCCAGTAGGTCGCGGGCAGGGGAGGTAGGAAATCAGCCCCAGCATTTT. It is translated as CASRSRAGEVGNQPQHF. The J gene is TRBJ1-5, the V gene TRBV19; D may be TRBD1 (6 bases). The CDR3 length is 17 residues. V shed 6 bases and J shed 4 bases, with 22 bases lying between them. Looked up from germline, CDR1 is LNHDA and CDR2 is SQIVND (reference sequence).

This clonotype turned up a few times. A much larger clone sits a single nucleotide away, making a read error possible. The CDR3 DNA is TGTGCCAGCAGTTTGCAAGGGCAGGGAGCCAACGAGCAGTACTTC. As protein: CASSLQGQGANEQYF. The chain employs TRBV12-3 or TRBV12-4 and TRBJ2-7; either TRBD1 or TRBD2 may fit D (5 bases each). With 3 bases removed from V and 5 bases from J, the gap between germline ends came to 17 bases. The CDR3 runs 15 residues.

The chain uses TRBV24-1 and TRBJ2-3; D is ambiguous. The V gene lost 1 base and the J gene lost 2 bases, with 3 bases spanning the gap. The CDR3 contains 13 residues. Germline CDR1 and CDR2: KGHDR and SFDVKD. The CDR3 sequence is CATSDFSTDTQYF. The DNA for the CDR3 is TGTGCCACCAGTGATTTTTCCACAGATACGCAGTATTTT.

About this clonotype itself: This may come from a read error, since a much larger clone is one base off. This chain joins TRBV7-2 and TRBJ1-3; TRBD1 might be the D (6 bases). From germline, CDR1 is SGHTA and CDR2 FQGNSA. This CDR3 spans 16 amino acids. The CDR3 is CASSKPTGPSGNTTYF. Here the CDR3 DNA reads TGTGCCAGCAGCAAACCGACAGGACCCTCTGGAAACACCACATATTTT.

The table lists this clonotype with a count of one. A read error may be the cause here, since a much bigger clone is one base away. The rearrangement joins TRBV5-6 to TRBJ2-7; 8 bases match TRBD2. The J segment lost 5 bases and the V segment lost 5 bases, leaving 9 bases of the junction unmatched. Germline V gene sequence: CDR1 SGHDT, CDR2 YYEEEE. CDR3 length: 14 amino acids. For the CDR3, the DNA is TGTGCCAGCAGTGTTAGCGGGAATAGCCACGAGCAGTACTTC. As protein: CASSVSGNSHEQYF.

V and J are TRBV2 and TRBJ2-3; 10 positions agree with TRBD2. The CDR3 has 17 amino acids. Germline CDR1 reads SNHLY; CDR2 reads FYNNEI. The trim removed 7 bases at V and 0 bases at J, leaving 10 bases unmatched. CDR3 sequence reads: CASKQQGLAKSTDTQYF. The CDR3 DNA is TGTGCCAGCAAACAACAGGGACTAGCGAAAAGCACAGATACGCAGTATTTT.

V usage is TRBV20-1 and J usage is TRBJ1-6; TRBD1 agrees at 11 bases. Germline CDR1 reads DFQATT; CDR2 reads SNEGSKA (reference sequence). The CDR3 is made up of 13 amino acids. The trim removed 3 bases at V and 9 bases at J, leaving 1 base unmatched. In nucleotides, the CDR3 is TGCAGTGCTAGGGGGACAGGGGGTTCACCCCTCCACTTT. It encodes CSARGTGGSPLHF.

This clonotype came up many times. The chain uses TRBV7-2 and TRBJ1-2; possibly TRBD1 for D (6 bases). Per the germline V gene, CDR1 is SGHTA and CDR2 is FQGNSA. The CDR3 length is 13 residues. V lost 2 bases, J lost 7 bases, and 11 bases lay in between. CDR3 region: CASSLWGAGGYTF. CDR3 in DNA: TGTGCCAGCAGCTTATGGGGGGCTGGTGGCTACACCTTC.

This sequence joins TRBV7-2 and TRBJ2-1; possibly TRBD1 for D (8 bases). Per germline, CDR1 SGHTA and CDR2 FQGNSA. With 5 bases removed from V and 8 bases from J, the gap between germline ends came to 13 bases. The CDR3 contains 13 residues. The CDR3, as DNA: TGTGCCAGCAGCGACAGGGGAGGGGATGAGCAGTTCTTC. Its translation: CASSDRGGDEQFF.

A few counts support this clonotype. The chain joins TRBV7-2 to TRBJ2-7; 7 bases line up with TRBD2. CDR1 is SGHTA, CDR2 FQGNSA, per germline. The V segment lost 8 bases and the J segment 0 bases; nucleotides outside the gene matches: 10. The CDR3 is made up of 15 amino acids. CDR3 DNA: TGTGCCAGCGCCCTAAAAGCGGGGAGCTCCTACGAGCAGTACTTC. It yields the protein CASALKAGSSYEQYF.

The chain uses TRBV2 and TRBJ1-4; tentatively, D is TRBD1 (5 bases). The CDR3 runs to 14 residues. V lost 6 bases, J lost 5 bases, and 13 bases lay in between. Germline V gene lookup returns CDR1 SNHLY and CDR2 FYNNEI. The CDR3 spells CASSWDSYNEKLFF. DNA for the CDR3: TGTGCCAGCAGCTGGGACTCCTACAATGAAAAACTGTTTTTT.